This T cell receptor (beta chain) was sequenced for a study of T-cell memory formation after mild COVID-19. General study results and limits: A subset of responding clones appeared in pre-infection memory, suggesting cross-reactive memory joined.

The CDR3 totals 15 residues. Between the trimmed V and J ends, which lost 2 bases and 5 bases, there was a span of 18 bases. CDR1 is DFQATT, CDR2 SNEGSKA, per germline (reference sequence). This clonotype was found a few times. Its target is unknown. TCRdb analysed the 5' RACE reads with MiXCR anew, one entry per CDR3 protein. Among hundreds of thousands of distinct CDR3 sequences listed, around a quarter were seen once. The clonotype originates from an adult woman who had mild COVID-19 (a few samples of this study predate the infection). Cell type and time point are not known. Sequencing input: PBMCs or a T cell subset sorted from them (not recorded which). The rearrangement uses TRBV20-1 and TRBJ1-2; D uncertain. CDR3 sequence reads: CSARSAEPGEYGYTF. The CDR3 DNA reads TGCAGTGCTAGATCGGCAGAGCCCGGAGAATATGGCTACACCTTC.